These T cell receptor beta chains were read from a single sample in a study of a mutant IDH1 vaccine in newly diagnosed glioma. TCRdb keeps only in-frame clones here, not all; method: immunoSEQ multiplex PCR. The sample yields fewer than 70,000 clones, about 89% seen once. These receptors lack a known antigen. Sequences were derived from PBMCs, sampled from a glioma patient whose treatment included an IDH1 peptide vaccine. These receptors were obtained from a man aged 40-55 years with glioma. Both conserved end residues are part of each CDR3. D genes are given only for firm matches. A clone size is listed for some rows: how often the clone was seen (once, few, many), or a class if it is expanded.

CDR3 DNA: TGTGCCAGCAGCTTGGGACAGGGACACAATCAGCCCCAGCATTTT; CDR3 protein: CASSLGQGHNQPQHF; CDR3 length: 15; V gene: TRBV7-9; J gene: TRBJ1-5; D gene: TRBD1; clone size: few
CDR3 DNA: TGTGCCAGCAGTCAGGGCGGGGGTGGCTACACCTTC; CDR3 protein: CASSQGGGGYTF; CDR3 length: 12; V gene: TRBV28; J gene: TRBJ1-2; D gene: .; clone size: .
CDR3 DNA: TGCAGCGTTGAAGTGGCCAGGGGGCGAGAGGACTATGGCTACACCTTC; CDR3 protein: CSVEVARGREDYGYTF; CDR3 length: 16; V gene: TRBV29-1; J gene: TRBJ1-2; D gene: TRBD1; clone size: .
CDR3 DNA: TGCAGCGTCCCACCCAGTACCGGGGCCAATGAGCAGTTCTTC; CDR3 protein: CSVPPSTGANEQFF; CDR3 length: 14; V gene: TRBV29-1; J gene: TRBJ2-1; D gene: .; clone size: .
CDR3 DNA: TGCGCCAGCAGCCAATTCCTCGGGAGGCCTAACACTGAAGCTTTCTTT; CDR3 protein: CASSQFLGRPNTEAFF; CDR3 length: 16; V gene: TRBV4-1; J gene: TRBJ1-1; D gene: .; clone size: .
CDR3 DNA: TGCGCCAGCAGTGCCTCAGGGCCTTGGGGCTACACCTTC; CDR3 protein: CASSASGPWGYTF; CDR3 length: 13; V gene: TRBV10-1; J gene: TRBJ1-2; D gene: .; clone size: .
CDR3 DNA: TGTGCCAGTAGTATCACTGGACAAATCGAGGAAAAACTGTTTTTT; CDR3 protein: CASSITGQIEEKLFF; CDR3 length: 15; V gene: TRBV19; J gene: TRBJ1-4; D gene: .; clone size: few
CDR3 DNA: TGTGCCAGCATTGAGACTAGCGGGAAGTACGAGCAGTACTTC; CDR3 protein: CASIETSGKYEQYF; CDR3 length: 14; V gene: TRBV2; J gene: TRBJ2-7; D gene: TRBD2; clone size: .
CDR3 DNA: TGTGCCAGCAGCTCCGGACAGGGAGAGAACACTGAAGCTTTCTTT; CDR3 protein: CASSSGQGENTEAFF; CDR3 length: 15; V gene: TRBV7-9; J gene: TRBJ1-1; D gene: TRBD1; clone size: .
CDR3 DNA: TGTGCCACCAGCAGAGTATTCGCAGGGGAGACCCAGTACTTC; CDR3 protein: CATSRVFAGETQYF; CDR3 length: 14; V gene: TRBV15; J gene: TRBJ2-5; D gene: .; clone size: .
CDR3 DNA: TGCGCCAGCAGCTCCCTCGTGGGAAACACTGAAGCTTTCTTT; CDR3 protein: CASSSLVGNTEAFF; CDR3 length: 14; V gene: TRBV5-1; J gene: TRBJ1-1; D gene: .; clone size: once
CDR3 DNA: TGTGCCAGCAGCCACCTTGGTGGAACAGGTAAAGAGACCCAGTACTTC; CDR3 protein: CASSHLGGTGKETQYF; CDR3 length: 16; V gene: TRBV21-1; J gene: TRBJ2-5; D gene: .; clone size: .
CDR3 DNA: TGTGCCAGCAGTGACAGGGGGCCAGATACGCAGTATTTT; CDR3 protein: CASSDRGPDTQYF; CDR3 length: 13; V gene: TRBV6-1; J gene: TRBJ2-3; D gene: TRBD1; clone size: few
CDR3 DNA: TGTGCCAGCAGCCAAGATGCGGCTAGCGGGATGGGCGAGACCCAGTACTTC; CDR3 protein: CASSQDAASGMGETQYF; CDR3 length: 17; V gene: TRBV4-2; J gene: TRBJ2-5; D gene: TRBD2; clone size: .
CDR3 DNA: TGTGCCTGGAGTCCGGGACGCCCCAGTTCTGGGGAGCTGTTTTTT; CDR3 protein: CAWSPGRPSSGELFF; CDR3 length: 15; V gene: TRBV30; J gene: TRBJ2-2; D gene: .; clone size: .
CDR3 DNA: TGTGCCTGGAGTACCCCCCAGGTGGGTTCACCCCTCCACTTT; CDR3 protein: CAWSTPQVGSPLHF; CDR3 length: 14; V gene: TRBV30; J gene: TRBJ1-6; D gene: .; clone size: once
CDR3 DNA: TGTGCCAGCAGTGGGGCCAGGCCTTACGAGCAGTACTTC; CDR3 protein: CASSGARPYEQYF; CDR3 length: 13; V gene: TRBV6-1; J gene: TRBJ2-7; D gene: .; clone size: .
CDR3 DNA: TGTGCCAGCAGCGCAGAGGGCGGGACTACCTACGAGCAGTACTTC; CDR3 protein: CASSAEGGTTYEQYF; CDR3 length: 15; V gene: TRBV9; J gene: TRBJ2-7; D gene: TRBD2; clone size: .
CDR3 DNA: TGTGCCAGCACAGATAACAATCAGCCCCAGCATTTT; CDR3 protein: CASTDNNQPQHF; CDR3 length: 12; V gene: TRBV28; J gene: TRBJ1-5; D gene: .; clone size: .
CDR3 DNA: TGTGCCAGCAGTTTAAAATTGCAGCCTTACTTGAACACTGAAGCTTTCTTT; CDR3 protein: CASSLKLQPYLNTEAFF; CDR3 length: 17; V gene: TRBV28; J gene: TRBJ1-1; D gene: .; clone size: .
CDR3 DNA: TGTGCCAGTAGTATAGGAGGGCCCCCTGACGGTAGTACGCAGTATTTT; CDR3 protein: CASSIGGPPDGSTQYF; CDR3 length: 16; V gene: TRBV19; J gene: TRBJ2-3; D gene: .; clone size: .
CDR3 DNA: TGCGCCAGCAGCCCCGGGGTTAGCGGGGTTAATGAGCAGTTCTTC; CDR3 protein: CASSPGVSGVNEQFF; CDR3 length: 15; V gene: TRBV4-3; J gene: TRBJ2-1; D gene: TRBD2; clone size: once
CDR3 DNA: TGTGCCAGCAGCTTAATGGGGCAGGTTAATGAAAAACTGTTTTTT; CDR3 protein: CASSLMGQVNEKLFF; CDR3 length: 15; V gene: TRBV7-2; J gene: TRBJ1-4; D gene: .; clone size: .
CDR3 DNA: TGTGCCAGCAGTGAAGCTGAGTATAGCAATCAGCCCCAGCATTTT; CDR3 protein: CASSEAEYSNQPQHF; CDR3 length: 15; V gene: TRBV2; J gene: TRBJ1-5; D gene: .; clone size: .
CDR3 DNA: TGCGCCAGCAGTCAGGGTTATGGCTACACCTTC; CDR3 protein: CASSQGYGYTF; CDR3 length: 11; V gene: TRBV23-1; J gene: TRBJ1-2; D gene: .; clone size: .
CDR3 DNA: TGTGCCAGCAGCAGAGTAGGAGCTTTCTTT; CDR3 protein: CASSRVGAFF; CDR3 length: 10; V gene: TRBV11-2; J gene: TRBJ1-1; D gene: .; clone size: .
CDR3 DNA: TGTGCCAGCAGGCTACAGGGGGGCACTGAAGCTTTCTTT; CDR3 protein: CASRLQGGTEAFF; CDR3 length: 13; V gene: TRBV2; J gene: TRBJ1-1; D gene: TRBD1; clone size: medium-sized
CDR3 DNA: TGTGCCAGCAGCTCGTATACAGGGAACACTGAAGCTTTCTTT; CDR3 protein: CASSSYTGNTEAFF; CDR3 length: 14; V gene: TRBV11-2; J gene: TRBJ1-1; D gene: .; clone size: once
CDR3 DNA: TGTGCCAGCAGTGATGTCAGTACCAATCAGCCCCAGCATTTT; CDR3 protein: CASSDVSTNQPQHF; CDR3 length: 14; V gene: TRBV6-1; J gene: TRBJ1-5; D gene: .; clone size: once
CDR3 DNA: TGTGCCAGCAGTGCTAAAGAGACCCAGTACTTC; CDR3 protein: CASSAKETQYF; CDR3 length: 11; V gene: TRBV2; J gene: TRBJ2-5; D gene: .; clone size: few
CDR3 DNA: TGTGCCAGCAGCGTAGATGGGACGCCTCAGCCCCAGCATTTT; CDR3 protein: CASSVDGTPQPQHF; CDR3 length: 14; V gene: TRBV9; J gene: TRBJ1-5; D gene: .; clone size: medium-sized
CDR3 DNA: TGTGCCAGCAGCCGAGACTCCGGGACTAGCGGGAGAAGGGCCGGGGAGCTGTTTTTT; CDR3 protein: CASSRDSGTSGRRAGELFF; CDR3 length: 19; V gene: TRBV4-2; J gene: TRBJ2-2; D gene: TRBD2; clone size: .
CDR3 DNA: TGTGCCAGCAGGCTGGCAGAGAACACTGAAGCTTTCTTT; CDR3 protein: CASRLAENTEAFF; CDR3 length: 13; V gene: TRBV7-9; J gene: TRBJ1-1; D gene: .; clone size: few
CDR3 DNA: TGTGCCATCAGTGAGTTCCAGGGGGTATCCTACGAGCAGTACTTC; CDR3 protein: CAISEFQGVSYEQYF; CDR3 length: 15; V gene: TRBV10-3; J gene: TRBJ2-7; D gene: TRBD1; clone size: .
CDR3 DNA: TGTGCCAGCAGTGATCCCCACCTCCCCCTCCACTTT; CDR3 protein: CASSDPHLPLHF; CDR3 length: 12; V gene: TRBV2; J gene: TRBJ1-6; D gene: .; clone size: .
CDR3 DNA: TGTGCCAGCAGCCCCTCGCCAGAATGGGAGCAGTACTTC; CDR3 protein: CASSPSPEWEQYF; CDR3 length: 13; V gene: TRBV6-1; J gene: TRBJ2-7; D gene: .; clone size: .
CDR3 DNA: TGTGCCATCAGTAAGGGGACAGGGCCTAATGAAAAACTGTTTTTT; CDR3 protein: CAISKGTGPNEKLFF; CDR3 length: 15; V gene: TRBV10-3; J gene: TRBJ1-4; D gene: TRBD1; clone size: .
CDR3 DNA: TGCAGCGTTGAAGATCTGGTGGGAGGCTTCTACGAGCAGTACTTC; CDR3 protein: CSVEDLVGGFYEQYF; CDR3 length: 15; V gene: TRBV29-1; J gene: TRBJ2-7; D gene: .; clone size: .
CDR3 DNA: TGCGCCAGCAGACCGGAGGCGGCGGGGCGGTACAATGAGCAGTTCTTC; CDR3 protein: CASRPEAAGRYNEQFF; CDR3 length: 16; V gene: TRBV5-1; J gene: TRBJ2-1; D gene: .; clone size: .
CDR3 DNA: TGTGCCAGTAGTGCTCGAACAGGGTCAATTGATGGCTACACCTTC; CDR3 protein: CASSARTGSIDGYTF; CDR3 length: 15; V gene: TRBV19; J gene: TRBJ1-2; D gene: .; clone size: .
CDR3 DNA: TGTGCCAGCAGCTTAGGGGCAGGGCCTTCGAACACTGAAGCTTTCTTT; CDR3 protein: CASSLGAGPSNTEAFF; CDR3 length: 16; V gene: TRBV7-8; J gene: TRBJ1-1; D gene: .; clone size: .
CDR3 DNA: TGTGCCAGCAGAACAGGGCGGGACACCGGGGAGCTGTTTTTT; CDR3 protein: CASRTGRDTGELFF; CDR3 length: 14; V gene: TRBV6-1; J gene: TRBJ2-2; D gene: .; clone size: .
CDR3 DNA: TGTGCCTCAGCCAGGGCAATTAGCACTGAAGCTTTCTTT; CDR3 protein: CASARAISTEAFF; CDR3 length: 13; V gene: TRBV30; J gene: TRBJ1-1; D gene: .; clone size: .
CDR3 DNA: TGTGCCATCAGTGAGTCATGGCGGTCTGCCTACGAGCAGTACTTC; CDR3 protein: CAISESWRSAYEQYF; CDR3 length: 15; V gene: TRBV10-3; J gene: TRBJ2-7; D gene: .; clone size: .
CDR3 DNA: TGTGCCAGCAGGGGGTGGGAATACAATGAGCAGTTCTTC; CDR3 protein: CASRGWEYNEQFF; CDR3 length: 13; V gene: TRBV27; J gene: TRBJ2-1; D gene: .; clone size: .
CDR3 DNA: TGTGCCAGCAGCGCCCAGACCGGGACAGGGCATCAGCCCCAGCATTTT; CDR3 protein: CASSAQTGTGHQPQHF; CDR3 length: 16; V gene: TRBV7-2; J gene: TRBJ1-5; D gene: TRBD1; clone size: .
CDR3 DNA: TGTGCCAGCAGCTTGTTCGCTAGCGGGGGAAAAGAGACCCAGTACTTC; CDR3 protein: CASSLFASGGKETQYF; CDR3 length: 16; V gene: TRBV5-8; J gene: TRBJ2-5; D gene: TRBD2; clone size: .
CDR3 DNA: TGTGCCAGTGCTCCGGGACCGTACAATGAGCAGTTCTTC; CDR3 protein: CASAPGPYNEQFF; CDR3 length: 13; V gene: TRBV19; J gene: TRBJ2-1; D gene: .; clone size: .
CDR3 DNA: TGCGCCAGCAGTCCAGCGGGAGGTGATACGCAGTATTTT; CDR3 protein: CASSPAGGDTQYF; CDR3 length: 13; V gene: TRBV4-1; J gene: TRBJ2-3; D gene: TRBD2; clone size: .
CDR3 DNA: TGCGCCAGCAGGACGGACGGATTGAACACTGAAGCTTTCTTT; CDR3 protein: CASRTDGLNTEAFF; CDR3 length: 14; V gene: TRBV5-1; J gene: TRBJ1-1; D gene: .; clone size: .
CDR3 DNA: TGTGCCAGCAGTCTCGCCGCGGGGTTAGGTCAGCCCCAGCATTTT; CDR3 protein: CASSLAAGLGQPQHF; CDR3 length: 15; V gene: TRBV6-4; J gene: TRBJ1-5; D gene: .; clone size: .
CDR3 DNA: TGTGCCAGCAGCTTTCAGGGGCTCACCACAGATACGCAGTATTTT; CDR3 protein: CASSFQGLTTDTQYF; CDR3 length: 15; V gene: TRBV11-2; J gene: TRBJ2-3; D gene: .; clone size: once
CDR3 DNA: TGTGCCAGCAGCTCGGACGTTAACTCTGGAAACACCATATATTTT; CDR3 protein: CASSSDVNSGNTIYF; CDR3 length: 15; V gene: TRBV5-4; J gene: TRBJ1-3; D gene: .; clone size: .
CDR3 DNA: TGTGCCACCAGCAGAGGGGACAGGCTCTACGAGCAGTACTTC; CDR3 protein: CATSRGDRLYEQYF; CDR3 length: 14; V gene: TRBV15; J gene: TRBJ2-7; D gene: TRBD1; clone size: .
CDR3 DNA: TGTGCCAGCAGACCCGACGCCGGAGTCCCACATGGCTACACCTTC; CDR3 protein: CASRPDAGVPHGYTF; CDR3 length: 15; V gene: TRBV5-4; J gene: TRBJ1-2; D gene: .; clone size: once